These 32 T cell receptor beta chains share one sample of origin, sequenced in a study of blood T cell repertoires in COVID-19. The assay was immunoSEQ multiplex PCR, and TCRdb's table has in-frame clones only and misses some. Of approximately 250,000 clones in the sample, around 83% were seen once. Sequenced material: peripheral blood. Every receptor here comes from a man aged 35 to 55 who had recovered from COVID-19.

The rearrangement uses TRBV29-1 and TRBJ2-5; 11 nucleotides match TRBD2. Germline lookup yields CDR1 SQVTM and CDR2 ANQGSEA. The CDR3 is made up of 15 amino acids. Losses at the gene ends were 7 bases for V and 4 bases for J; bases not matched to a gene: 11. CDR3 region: CSASGTSGAPETQYF. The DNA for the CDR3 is TGCAGCGCCTCAGGGACTAGCGGAGCCCCAGAGACCCAGTACTTC. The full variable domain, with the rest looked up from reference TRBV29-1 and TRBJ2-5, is SAVISQKPSRDICQRGTSLTIQCQVDSQVTMMFWYRQQPGQSLTLIATANQGSEATYESGFVIDKFPISRPNLTFSTLTVSNMSPEDSSIYLCSASGTSGAPETQYFGPGTRLLVL.

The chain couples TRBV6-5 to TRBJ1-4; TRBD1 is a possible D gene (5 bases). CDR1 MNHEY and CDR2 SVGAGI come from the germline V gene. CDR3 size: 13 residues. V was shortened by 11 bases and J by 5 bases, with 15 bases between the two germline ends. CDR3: CAGHAAGNEKLFF. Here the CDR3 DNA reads TGTGCCGGACACGCGGCTGGGAATGAAAAACTGTTTTTT.

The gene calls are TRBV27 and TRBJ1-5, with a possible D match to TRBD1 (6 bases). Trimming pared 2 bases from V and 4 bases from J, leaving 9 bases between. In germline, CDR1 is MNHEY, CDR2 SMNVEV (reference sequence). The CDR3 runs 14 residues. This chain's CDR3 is CASSLRQANQPQHF. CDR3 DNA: TGTGCCAGCAGTTTAAGACAGGCGAATCAGCCCCAGCATTTT.

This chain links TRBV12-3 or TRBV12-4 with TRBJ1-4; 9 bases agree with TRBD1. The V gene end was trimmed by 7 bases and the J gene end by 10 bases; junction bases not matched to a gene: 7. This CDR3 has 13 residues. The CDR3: CASTRDRVGKLFF. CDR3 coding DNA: TGTGCCAGCACCCGGGACAGGGTTGGAAAACTGTTTTTT.

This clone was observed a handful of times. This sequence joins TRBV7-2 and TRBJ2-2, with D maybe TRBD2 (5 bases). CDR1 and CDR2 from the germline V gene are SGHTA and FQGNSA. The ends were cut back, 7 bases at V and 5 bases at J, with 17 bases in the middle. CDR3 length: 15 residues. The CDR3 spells CASTRLGGRTGELFF. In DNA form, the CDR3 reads TGTGCCAGCACCCGGCTTGGCGGGCGTACCGGGGAGCTGTTTTTT.

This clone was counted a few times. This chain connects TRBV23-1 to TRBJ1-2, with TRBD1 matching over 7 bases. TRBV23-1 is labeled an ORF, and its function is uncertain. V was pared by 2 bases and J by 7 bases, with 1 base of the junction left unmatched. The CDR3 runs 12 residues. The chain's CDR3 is CASSQDRVGYTF. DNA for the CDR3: TGCGCCAGCAGTCAAGACAGGGTTGGCTACACCTTC.

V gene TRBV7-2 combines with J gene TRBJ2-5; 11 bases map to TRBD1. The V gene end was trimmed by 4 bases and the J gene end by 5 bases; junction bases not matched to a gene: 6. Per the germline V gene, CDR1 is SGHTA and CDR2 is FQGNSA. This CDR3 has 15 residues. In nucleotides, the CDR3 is TGTGCCAGCAGCTCGCGGACAGGGGGCTGGGAGACCCAGTACTTC. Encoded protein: CASSSRTGGWETQYF.

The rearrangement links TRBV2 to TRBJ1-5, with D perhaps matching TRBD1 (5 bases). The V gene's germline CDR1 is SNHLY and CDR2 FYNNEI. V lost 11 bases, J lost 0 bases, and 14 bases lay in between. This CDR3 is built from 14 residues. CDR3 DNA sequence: TGTGCCTGCACGGGGGTTTATAGCAATCAGCCCCAGCATTTT. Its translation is CACTGVYSNQPQHF. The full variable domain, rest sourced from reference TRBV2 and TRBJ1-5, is EPEVTQTPSHQVTQMGQEVILRCVPISNHLYFYWYRQILGQKVEFLVSFYNNEISEKSEIFDDQFSVERPDGSNFTLKIRSTKLEDSAMYFCACTGVYSNQPQHFGDGTRLSIL.

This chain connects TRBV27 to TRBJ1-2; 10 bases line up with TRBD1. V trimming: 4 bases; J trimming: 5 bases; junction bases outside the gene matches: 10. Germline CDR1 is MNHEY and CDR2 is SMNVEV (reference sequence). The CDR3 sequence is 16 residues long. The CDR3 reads CASSSPSGTGDYGYTF. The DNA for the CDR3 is TGTGCCAGCAGTTCGCCATCCGGGACAGGGGATTATGGCTACACCTTC.

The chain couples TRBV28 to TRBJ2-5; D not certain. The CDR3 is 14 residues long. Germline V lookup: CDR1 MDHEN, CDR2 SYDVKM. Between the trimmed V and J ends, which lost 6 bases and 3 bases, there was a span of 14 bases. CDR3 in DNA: TGTGCCAGCAGCCGCACCGACTTTAAAGAGACCCAGTACTTC. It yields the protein CASSRTDFKETQYF.

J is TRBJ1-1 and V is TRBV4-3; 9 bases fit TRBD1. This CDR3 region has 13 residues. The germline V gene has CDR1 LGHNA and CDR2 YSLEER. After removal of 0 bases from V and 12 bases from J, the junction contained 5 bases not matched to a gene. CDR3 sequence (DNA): TGCGCCAGCAGCCAAGATAAGGGGACAGGGACTTTCTTT. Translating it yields CASSQDKGTGTFF.

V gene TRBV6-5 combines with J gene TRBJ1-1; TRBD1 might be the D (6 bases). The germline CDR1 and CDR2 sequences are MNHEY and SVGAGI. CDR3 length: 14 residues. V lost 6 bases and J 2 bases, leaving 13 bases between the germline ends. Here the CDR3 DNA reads TGTGCCAGCAGGCCGGACAGATTAAACACTGAAGCTTTCTTT. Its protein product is CASRPDRLNTEAFF.

The CDR3, as DNA: TGTGCCAGCAGCTCCCGCGGACACCATTACGAGCAGTACTTC. It encodes CASSSRGHHYEQYF. The chain couples TRBV13 to TRBJ2-7; D perhaps matches TRBD1 (5 bases). V shed 4 bases and J shed 4 bases, with 14 bases lying between them. This CDR3 is 14 amino acids long. The germline CDR1 and CDR2 sequences are PRHDT and FYEKMQ (reference sequence). Full variable domain (rest looked up from reference TRBV13 and TRBJ2-7): AAGVIQSPRHLIKEKRETATLKCYPIPRHDTVYWYQQGPGQDPQFLISFYEKMQSDKGSIPDRFSAQQFSDYHSELNMSSLELGDSALYFCASSSRGHHYEQYFGPGTRLTVT.

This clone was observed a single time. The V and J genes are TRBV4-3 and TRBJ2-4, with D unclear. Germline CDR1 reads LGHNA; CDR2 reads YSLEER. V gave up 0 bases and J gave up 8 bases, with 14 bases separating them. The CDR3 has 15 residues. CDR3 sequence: CASSQDIRSNDIQYF. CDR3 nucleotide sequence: TGCGCCAGCAGCCAAGATATCCGGTCCAACGACATTCAGTACTTC.

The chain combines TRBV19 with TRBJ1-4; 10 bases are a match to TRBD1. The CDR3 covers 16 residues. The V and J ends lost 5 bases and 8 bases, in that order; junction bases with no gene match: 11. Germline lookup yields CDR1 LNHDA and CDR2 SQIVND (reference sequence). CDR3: CASSPDGGQGNEKLFF. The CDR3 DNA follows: TGTGCCAGTAGTCCCGACGGGGGACAGGGGAACGAAAAACTGTTTTTT.

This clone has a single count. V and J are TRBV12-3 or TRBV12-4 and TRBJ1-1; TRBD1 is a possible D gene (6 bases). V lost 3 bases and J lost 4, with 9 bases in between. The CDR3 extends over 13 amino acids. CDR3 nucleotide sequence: TGTGCCAGCAGTTTCCAGGGGCCCACTGAAGCTTTCTTT. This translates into CASSFQGPTEAFF.

The CDR3 protein is CASTAGASGANVLTF. The CDR3 DNA reads TGTGCCAGCACTGCAGGGGCCTCTGGGGCCAACGTCCTGACTTTC. The chain couples TRBV27 to TRBJ2-6, with D perhaps TRBD1 (6 bases). Germline CDR1 is MNHEY and CDR2 is SMNVEV (reference sequence). This CDR3 spans 15 amino acids. The V end lost 7 bases, the J end lost 0 bases, and 10 bases lay between the germline ends.

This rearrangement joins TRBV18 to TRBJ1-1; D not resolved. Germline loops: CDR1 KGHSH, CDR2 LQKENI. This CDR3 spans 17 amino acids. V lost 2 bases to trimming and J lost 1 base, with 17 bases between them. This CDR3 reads CASSPFRGVSGNTEAFF. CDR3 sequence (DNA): TGTGCCAGCTCACCATTTCGCGGGGTCTCGGGGAACACTGAAGCTTTCTTT.

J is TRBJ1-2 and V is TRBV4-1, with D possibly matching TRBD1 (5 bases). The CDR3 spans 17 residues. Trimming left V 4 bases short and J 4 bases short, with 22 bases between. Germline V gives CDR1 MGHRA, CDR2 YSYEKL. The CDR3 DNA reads TGCGCCAGCAGCCCAATTCGGGGGATAAGAGTCGGCTATGGCTACACCTTC. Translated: CASSPIRGIRVGYGYTF.

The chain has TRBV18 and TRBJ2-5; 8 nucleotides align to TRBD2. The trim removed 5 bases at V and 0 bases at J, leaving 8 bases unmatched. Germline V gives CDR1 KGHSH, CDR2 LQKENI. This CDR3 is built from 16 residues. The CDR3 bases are TGTGCCAGCTCAGTCAGACTAGCGCGAGACCAAGAGACCCAGTACTTC. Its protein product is CASSVRLARDQETQYF.

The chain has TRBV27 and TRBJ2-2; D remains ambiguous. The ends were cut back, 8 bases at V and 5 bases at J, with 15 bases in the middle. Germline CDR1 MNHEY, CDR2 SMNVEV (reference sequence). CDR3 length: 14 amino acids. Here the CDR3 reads CASGLQVGTGELFF. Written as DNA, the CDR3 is TGTGCCAGCGGGCTCCAGGTTGGAACCGGGGAGCTGTTTTTT.

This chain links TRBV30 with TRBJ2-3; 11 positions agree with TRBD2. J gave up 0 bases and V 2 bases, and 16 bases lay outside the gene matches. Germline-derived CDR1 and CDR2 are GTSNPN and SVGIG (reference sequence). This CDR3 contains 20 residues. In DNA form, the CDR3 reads TGTGCCTGGAGTACGTCCGTTCTAGCGGGAGGAATAACTAGCACAGATACGCAGTATTTT. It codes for CAWSTSVLAGGITSTDTQYF. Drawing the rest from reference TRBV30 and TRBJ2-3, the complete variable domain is SQTIHQWPATLVQPVGSPLSLECTVEGTSNPNLYWYRQAAGRGLQLLFYSVGIGQISSEVPQNLSASRPQDRQFILSSKKLLLSDSGFYLCAWSTSVLAGGITSTDTQYFGPGTRLTVL.

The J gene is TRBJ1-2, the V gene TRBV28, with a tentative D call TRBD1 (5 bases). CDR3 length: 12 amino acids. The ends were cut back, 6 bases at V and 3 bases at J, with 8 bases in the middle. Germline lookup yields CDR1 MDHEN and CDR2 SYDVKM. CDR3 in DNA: TGTGCCAGCAGCGACAGTTACTATGGCTACACCTTC. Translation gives CASSDSYYGYTF.

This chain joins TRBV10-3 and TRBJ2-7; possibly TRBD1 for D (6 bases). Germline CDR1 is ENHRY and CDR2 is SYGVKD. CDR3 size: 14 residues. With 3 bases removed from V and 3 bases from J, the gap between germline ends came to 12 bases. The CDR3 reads CAISESGASYEQYF. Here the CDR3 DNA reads TGTGCCATCAGTGAATCAGGGGCGAGCTACGAGCAGTACTTC.

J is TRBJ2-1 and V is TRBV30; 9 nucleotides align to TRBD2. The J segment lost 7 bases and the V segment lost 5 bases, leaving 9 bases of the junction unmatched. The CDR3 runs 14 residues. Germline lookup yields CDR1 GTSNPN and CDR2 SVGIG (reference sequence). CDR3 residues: CAWLERGAGNEQFF. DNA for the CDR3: TGTGCCTGGTTGGAGCGGGGGGCAGGGAATGAGCAGTTCTTC.

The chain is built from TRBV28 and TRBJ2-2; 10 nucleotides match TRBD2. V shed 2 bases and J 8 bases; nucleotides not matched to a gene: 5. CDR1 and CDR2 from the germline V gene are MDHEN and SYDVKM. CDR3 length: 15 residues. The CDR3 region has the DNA TGTGCCAGCAGTTTAGAAATAGCGGGAGGTGGGGAGCTGTTTTTT. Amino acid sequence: CASSLEIAGGGELFF.

The CDR3 region has the DNA TGCGCCAGCGGCACGATAGGGAGTACTGAAGCTTTCTTT. Amino acids: CASGTIGSTEAFF. The chain uses TRBV5-1 and TRBJ1-1; no firm D call. The length of the CDR3 is 13 residues. Germline V gives CDR1 SGHRS, CDR2 YFSETQ. Trimming took off 7 bases at V and 5 bases at J, with 15 bases between the two ends. The whole variable domain, remainder taken from reference TRBV5-1 and TRBJ1-1, is KAGVTQTPRYLIKTRGQQVTLSCSPISGHRSVSWYQQTPGQGLQFLFEYFSETQRNKGNFPGRFSGRQFSNSRSEMNVSTLELGDSALYLCASGTIGSTEAFFGQGTRLTVV.

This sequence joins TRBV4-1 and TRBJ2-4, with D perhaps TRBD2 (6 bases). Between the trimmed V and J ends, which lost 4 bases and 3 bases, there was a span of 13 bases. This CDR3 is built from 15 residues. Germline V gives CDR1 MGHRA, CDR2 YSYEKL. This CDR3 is CASSPTGGGKNIQYF. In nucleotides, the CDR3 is TGCGCCAGCAGCCCCACCGGGGGAGGCAAAAACATTCAGTACTTC.

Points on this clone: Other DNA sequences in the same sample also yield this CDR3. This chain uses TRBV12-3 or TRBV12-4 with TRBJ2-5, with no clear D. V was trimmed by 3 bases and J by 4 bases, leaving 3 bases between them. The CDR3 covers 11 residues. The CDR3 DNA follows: TGTGCCAGCAGTTTGCGAGAGACCCAGTACTTC. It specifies CASSLRETQYF.

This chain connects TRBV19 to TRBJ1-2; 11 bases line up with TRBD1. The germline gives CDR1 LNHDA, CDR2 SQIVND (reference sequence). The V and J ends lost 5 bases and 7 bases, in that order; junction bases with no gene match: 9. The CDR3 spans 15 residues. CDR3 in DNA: TGTGCCAGTAGTCCAACGGGACAGGGGGATTCTGGCTACACCTTC. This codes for CASSPTGQGDSGYTF.

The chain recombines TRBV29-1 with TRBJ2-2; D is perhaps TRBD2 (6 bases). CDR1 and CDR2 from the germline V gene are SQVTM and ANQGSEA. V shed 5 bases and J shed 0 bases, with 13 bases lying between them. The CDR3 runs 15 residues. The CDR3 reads CSVLGSVSNTGELFF. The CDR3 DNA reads TGCAGCGTTCTCGGGAGCGTTTCGAACACCGGGGAGCTGTTTTTT.

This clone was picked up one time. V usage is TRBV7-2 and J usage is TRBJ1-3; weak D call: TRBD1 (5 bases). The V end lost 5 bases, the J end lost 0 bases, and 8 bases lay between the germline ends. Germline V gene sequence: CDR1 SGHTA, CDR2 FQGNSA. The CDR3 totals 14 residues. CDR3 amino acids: CASSGGSSGNTIYF. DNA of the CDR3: TGTGCCAGCAGCGGGGGGAGCTCTGGAAACACCATATATTTT.